This T cell receptor beta chain was profiled in a study of T cells in Graves' hyperthyroidism and ophthalmopathy. The CDR3 totals 11 residues. CDR1 and CDR2 from the germline V gene are DFQATT and SNEGSKA (reference sequence). The V and J ends lost 6 bases and 7 bases respectively, with 13 bases between them. Among ophthalmopathy patients, the Clinical Activity Score reached at least 3, the NOSPECS grade reached at least 4, and duration remained under 3 months. RNA transcripts yielded amplified TCR beta CDR3 regions. The HTBI primer set drove a first-round RT-PCR of the TCR CDR3. From the multiplex PCR reads, TCRdb called clonotypes with MiXCR, one entry per CDR3 protein. The data hold 550,000 to 700,000 distinct CDR3 sequences, with roughly 14% observed a single time. This clonotype showed up many times.

The sample was blood. The receptor was isolated from a woman aged 40 to 49 with Graves' ophthalmopathy. This sequence joins TRBV20-1 and TRBJ2-7; D is undetermined. DNA for the CDR3: TGCAGTGCCAGGTCGGGTCGGGAGCAGTACTTC. Its translation: CSARSGREQYF.